Listed below are T cell receptor beta chains from one sample, sequenced in a study of T cells in Graves' hyperthyroidism and ophthalmopathy. MiXCR, applied by TCRdb to the multiplex PCR reads, yields one record per CDR3 protein. This sample has around 690,000 distinct CDR3 sequences, with 15% to 20% found just once. The sequenced material came from blood. The receptors come from a man aged 45 to 65 with Graves' hyperthyroidism. CDR3s include the opening cysteine and the closing phenylalanine or tryptophan. D genes are given only for firm matches. Expanded clones get a size class; other rows say once, few or many, or leave the size out.

V	J	size	D	DNA	CDR3
TRBV5-1	TRBJ2-5	few	TRBD2	TGCGCCAGCAGGAGACTAGCGGGAGGACCCACGGAGACCCAGTACTTC	CASRRLAGGPTETQYF
TRBV2	TRBJ2-7	NA	TRBD2	TGTGCCAGCAGAGAGACTAGCGGGGATCCCGGCGGGGACGAGCAGTACTTC	CASRETSGDPGGDEQYF
TRBV5-1	TRBJ2-3	many	TRBD2	TGCGCCAGCAGCTTCGAGCGGGGCCGCACAGATACGCAGTATTTT	CASSFERGRTDTQYF
TRBV11-2	TRBJ2-5	NA	TRBD1	TGTGCCAGCAGCTTAAACGCAGGGGGTGCGGAGACCCAGTACTTC	CASSLNAGGAETQYF
TRBV2	TRBJ1-1	many	TRBD1	TGTGCCAGCAGTCGACAGGGGGCTTCCACTGAAGCTTTCTTT	CASSRQGASTEAFF
TRBV10-3	TRBJ1-3	many	NA	TGTGCCATCAGTCCAGACAGGCCCCAAGGCTCTGGAAACACCATATATTTT	CAISPDRPQGSGNTIYF
TRBV6-1	TRBJ1-1	few	TRBD1	TGTGCCAGCACCAGACAGGGATCGAACACTGAAGCTTTCTTT	CASTRQGSNTEAFF
TRBV28	TRBJ2-2	few	NA	TGTGCCAGCAGTTTAGTGCGGGGGAACACCGGGGAGCTGTTTTTT	CASSLVRGNTGELFF
TRBV28	TRBJ1-5	few	TRBD1	TGTGCCAGCAGTTTAAGCGGGACAGTCAATCAGCCCCAGCATTTT	CASSLSGTVNQPQHF
TRBV2	TRBJ1-5	many	NA	TGTGCCAGCGACGACAGGCCGTCTAATCAGCCCCAGCATTTT	CASDDRPSNQPQHF
TRBV7-2	TRBJ1-2	few	NA	TGTGCCAGCAGCCTCGCCCAGATCTATGGCTACACCTTC	CASSLAQIYGYTF
TRBV20-1	TRBJ1-2	NA	NA	TGCGGCCCGTCATCGGCCCAGGGGTATGGCTACACCTTC	CGPSSAQGYGYTF
TRBV20-1	TRBJ1-2	NA	TRBD1	TGCAGTGCTAGAGATAGGGGGACAGGGTCCATCTATGGCTACACCTTC	CSARDRGTGSIYGYTF
TRBV19	TRBJ2-1	few	TRBD2	TGTGCCAGTAGTATTTTAGCGGGTGCCTCCTACAATGAGCAGTTCTTC	CASSILAGASYNEQFF
TRBV6-2/TRBV6-3	TRBJ2-3	NA	NA	TGTGCCAGCAGTGTTCCCGGGTGGACAGATACAGATACGCAGTATTTT	CASSVPGWTDTDTQYF
TRBV11-2	TRBJ1-3	many	NA	TGTGCCAGCAGCCCGGCGGGAGGGATCGGTGGAAACACCATATATTTT	CASSPAGGIGGNTIYF
TRBV14	TRBJ1-6	few	NA	TGTGCCAGCAGCCAAGGTCGAGACCTAAGCTCCTATAATTCACCCCTCCACTTT	CASSQGRDLSSYNSPLHF
TRBV30	TRBJ1-4	NA	NA	TGTGCCTGGAGTGTAAGTGGAGCGGAACTGTTTTTT	CAWSVSGAELFF
TRBV30	TRBJ2-4	few	NA	TGTGCCTGGAGTGTTCGGGCGAGGGGCAACATTCAGTACTTC	CAWSVRARGNIQYF
TRBV12-3/TRBV12-4	TRBJ2-1	few	TRBD1	TGTGCCAGCAGGGGACAGGCGGGGTTTGTTGATGAGCAGTTCTTC	CASRGQAGFVDEQFF
TRBV7-8	TRBJ2-1	many	NA	TGTGCCAGCAGCTTATTGTCCAATGAGCAGTTCTTC	CASSLLSNEQFF
TRBV7-8	TRBJ1-5	few	NA	TGTGCCAGCAGCCATAACTGGAATAGCAATCAGCCCCAGCATTTT	CASSHNWNSNQPQHF
TRBV20-1	TRBJ2-5	few	NA	TGCAGTGCCCCTTTTGGCGGCGTAGAGACCCAGTACTTC	CSAPFGGVETQYF
TRBV18	TRBJ2-3	many	NA	TGTGCCAGCTCACCTCCACGTGGAGGGGGCGAACACACAGATACGCAGTATTTT	CASSPPRGGGEHTDTQYF
TRBV5-5	TRBJ2-1	NA	NA	TGTGCCAGCAGCTACAAGCGTTCTAATGAGCAGTTCTTC	CASSYKRSNEQFF
TRBV27	TRBJ2-3	many	NA	TGTGCCAGCCGAGGGGGGAGTACGCAGTATTTT	CASRGGSTQYF
TRBV18	TRBJ1-1	NA	NA	TGTGCCAGCTCAAGCGGACGGCTCACTGAAGCTTTCTTT	CASSSGRLTEAFF
TRBV28	TRBJ2-1	NA	TRBD1	TGTGCCAGCAGTTTACGAACAGGGGGCCCCTACAATGAGCAGTTCTTC	CASSLRTGGPYNEQFF
TRBV2	TRBJ1-4	NA	NA	TGTGCCAGCAGTGGCCGGGACGGACCCGAAAAACTGTTTTTT	CASSGRDGPEKLFF
TRBV7-3	TRBJ2-3	many	NA	TGTGCCAGCAGCTTAGGTCCAAGAAGAAGGACTTCGGGGATCACAGATACGCAGTATTTT	CASSLGPRRRTSGITDTQYF
TRBV11-2	TRBJ2-5	many	TRBD2	TGTGCCAGCAGCATGGGACTAGCGGGAGCGCAAGAGACCCAGTACTTC	CASSMGLAGAQETQYF
TRBV18	TRBJ1-5	NA	NA	TGTGCCAGCTCAGCAAAAAGGGGGGACCAGCCCCAGCATTTT	CASSAKRGDQPQHF
TRBV7-3	TRBJ2-1	many	TRBD1	TGTGCCAGCAGCTTCCCGGAGGCTCCCCGGACAGGGAGCTCCTACAATGAGCAGTTCTTC	CASSFPEAPRTGSSYNEQFF
TRBV5-1	TRBJ2-5	few	TRBD2	TGCGCCAGCAGCTTGGCTGGGACTAGCGGGAGGCAAGAGACCCAGTACTTC	CASSLAGTSGRQETQYF
TRBV20-1	TRBJ2-1	few	TRBD2	TGCAGTGCTAGCTTTATAGGTAGCGGGAGCTCCTACAATGAGCAGTTCTTC	CSASFIGSGSSYNEQFF
TRBV20-1	TRBJ2-6	many	NA	TGCAGTGCTAGAGTTGGGGGCCAGGTTAACGTCCTGACTTTC	CSARVGGQVNVLTF
TRBV6-1	TRBJ2-1	NA	NA	TGTGCCAGCAGTTCCCGACCCCTCTACGGGGATGAGCAGTTCTTC	CASSSRPLYGDEQFF
TRBV7-2	TRBJ2-7	many	NA	TGTGCCAGCAGCTCCGGGTTGGGGGTCGGCCTCGAGCAGTACTTC	CASSSGLGVGLEQYF
TRBV30	TRBJ1-1	NA	NA	TGTGCCTGGAGTACCCGAAGCGAACAGGGAGCTTTCTTT	CAWSTRSEQGAFF
TRBV25-1	TRBJ2-2	NA	TRBD1	TGTGCCAGCCGGGACAGCGCGAACACCGGGGAGCTGTTTTTT	CASRDSANTGELFF
TRBV6-1	TRBJ2-1	many	TRBD2	TGTGCCAGCATCGGACACCTAGACTCTAGCGGGAGGGCCAATGAGCAGTTCTTC	CASIGHLDSSGRANEQFF
TRBV3-1	TRBJ1-5	many	NA	TGTGCCAGCAGCCCGGGAAACCAGCCCCAGCATTTT	CASSPGNQPQHF